What follows are 30 T cell receptor beta chains derived from one specimen sequenced in a study of blood T cell repertoires in COVID-19. TCRdb's copy holds only in-frame clones and misses some; the assay was immunoSEQ multiplex PCR. The sample lists approximately 85,000 clones, less than 95% seen once, with approximately 0.98% in the top ten. The specimen sequenced was peripheral blood. The receptors derive from a woman between 45 and 65 years old in a cohort sampled during active COVID-19.

V is TRBV7-9 and J is TRBJ1-2; weak D call: TRBD1 (5 bases). Trimming removed 0 bases at V and 1 base at J, with 9 bases between. CDR1 is SEHNR, CDR2 FQNEAQ, per germline (reference sequence). The CDR3 loop spans 15 amino acids. CDR3 sequence (DNA): TGTGCCAGCAGCTTAGCGTACGGGGGTAACTATGGCTACACCTTC. Protein sequence: CASSLAYGGNYGYTF.

V is TRBV18 and J is TRBJ2-5, with D perhaps TRBD1 (5 bases). CDR1 and CDR2 (germline): KGHSH, LQKENI. Trimming removed 6 bases from V and 4 bases from J, with 12 bases in between. The CDR3 is 13 amino acids. Here the CDR3 DNA reads TGTGCCAGCTCCGACAGTGACGGAGAGACCCAGTACTTC. This gives the protein CASSDSDGETQYF.

The chain carries TRBV5-1 and TRBJ2-3; 10 bases line up with TRBD1. Trimming at V came to 0 bases and at J to 1 base, leaving 5 bases not matched to a gene. CDR1 and CDR2 (germline): SGHRS, YFSETQ. The CDR3 is made up of 17 amino acids. CDR3 nucleotide sequence: TGCGCCAGCAGCTTGGCTTCCGGGACAGGGGGCACAGATACGCAGTATTTT. Its translation: CASSLASGTGGTDTQYF.

This clone was seen just once. The chain has TRBV9 and TRBJ2-1, with 13 positions matching TRBD2. The CDR3 is 17 residues long. Germline assignment: CDR1 SGDLS and CDR2 YYNGEE. V lost 4 bases, J lost 8 bases, and 12 bases stayed unmatched. CDR3 in DNA: TGTGCCAGCAGCCTACGCCCCGGACTAGCGGGAGATGATGAGCAGTTCTTC. It encodes CASSLRPGLAGDDEQFF.

This clone was recorded only once. The V call is TRBV7-8, the J call TRBJ2-5; TRBD1 aligns across 9 bases. The CDR3 totals 16 residues. V shed 5 bases and J 2 bases; nucleotides not matched to a gene: 9. Germline assignment: CDR1 SGHVS and CDR2 FQNEAQ. CDR3: CASSPLTGGIQETQYF. CDR3 bases: TGTGCCAGCAGCCCCTTGACAGGGGGTATACAAGAGACCCAGTACTTC.

The V call is TRBV7-3, the J call TRBJ1-6; D not certain. The CDR3 length is 14 residues. V shed 2 bases and J shed 10 bases, with 12 bases lying between them. Germline lookup yields CDR1 SGHTA and CDR2 FQGTGA. This CDR3 reads CASSLGGSRSPLHF. CDR3 DNA sequence: TGTGCCAGCAGCTTAGGAGGGAGTCGGTCACCCCTCCACTTT.

The rearrangement uses TRBV29-1 and TRBJ2-2, with 8 bases that match TRBD2. The CDR3 totals 16 residues. Unmatched junction bases numbered 11, after V lost 1 base and J lost 7 bases. Germline V gives CDR1 SQVTM, CDR2 ANQGSEA. This CDR3 reads CSVEAAGTRGFGELFF. DNA of the CDR3: TGCAGCGTTGAAGCGGCCGGGACTAGGGGTTTCGGGGAGCTGTTTTTT.

This chain joins TRBV7-9 and TRBJ2-1; TRBD1 matches 9 bases. This CDR3 is built from 15 residues. V was pared by 8 bases and J by 7 bases, with 12 bases of the junction left unmatched. Per germline, CDR1 SEHNR and CDR2 FQNEAQ (reference sequence). CDR3 loop: CASSDRTGVTNEQFF. The CDR3 DNA reads TGTGCCAGCTCCGACCGGACAGGGGTTACGAATGAGCAGTTCTTC.

V usage is TRBV28 and J usage is TRBJ1-5; maybe TRBD1 (5 bases). CDR1 and CDR2 from the germline V gene are MDHEN and SYDVKM. The germline V and J ends were trimmed by 1 base and 5 bases, with 18 bases remaining between them. This CDR3 has 17 amino acids. The DNA for the CDR3 is TGTGCCAGCAGTTTATACCACAGGCGTGAGGCTTATCAGCCCCAGCATTTT. This encodes CASSLYHRREAYQPQHF.

This chain connects TRBV7-3 to TRBJ2-2; no clear D gene. Trimming shortened V by 0 bases and J by 2 bases, and 7 bases separated the two germline ends. From germline, CDR1 is SGHTA and CDR2 FQGTGA. CDR3 size: 15 residues. For the CDR3, the DNA is TGTGCCAGCAGCTTAACCCCGCGAAACACCGGGGAGCTGTTTTTT. It yields the protein CASSLTPRNTGELFF. Filled out from reference TRBV7-3 and TRBJ2-2, the complete variable domain reads GAGVSQTPSNKVTEKGKYVELRCDPISGHTALYWYRQSLGQGPEFLIYFQGTGAADDSGLPNDRFFAVRPEGSVSTLKIQRTERGDSAVYLCASSLTPRNTGELFFGEGSRLTVL.

V and J are TRBV28 and TRBJ2-7, with D tentatively TRBD2 (8 bases). The germline gives CDR1 MDHEN, CDR2 SYDVKM. V lost 9 bases, J lost 5 bases, and 20 bases lay in between. The CDR3 extends over 14 amino acids. The CDR3, as DNA: TGTGCCAGTCAAGGGGGCGGGAGGAGGGACGAGCAGTACTTC. It yields the protein CASQGGGRRDEQYF.

The V and J genes are TRBV7-9 and TRBJ2-2, with D possibly being TRBD1 (5 bases). V was pared by 3 bases and J by 2 bases, with 10 bases between. The CDR3 runs 15 residues. The V gene's germline CDR1 is SEHNR and CDR2 FQNEAQ (reference sequence). CDR3 nucleotide sequence: TGTGCCAGCAGCTTCGGTCAGGGAAACACCGGGGAGCTGTTTTTT. The encoded protein is CASSFGQGNTGELFF.

This clone appeared a single time. The chain joins TRBV3-1 (or the pseudogene TRBV3-2) to TRBJ1-1; no firm D call. This CDR3 spans 17 amino acids. V was trimmed by 1 base and J by 0 bases, leaving 15 bases between them. Per the germline V gene, CDR1 is LGHDT and CDR2 is YNNKEL (reference sequence). This chain's CDR3 is CASSQGRSGPLNTEAFF. The CDR3 coding sequence is TGTGCCAGCAGCCAAGGTAGGTCGGGTCCGTTGAACACTGAAGCTTTCTTT.

The chain is built from TRBV5-4 and TRBJ2-1, with no clear D. The CDR3 length is 14 residues. Germline V gene data show CDR1 as SGHNT and CDR2 as YYREEE (reference sequence). V lost 0 bases and J lost 1, with 5 bases in between. CDR3 amino acids: CASSLDLSYNEQFF. The CDR3, as DNA: TGTGCCAGCAGCTTGGACTTGTCCTACAATGAGCAGTTCTTC.

The gene calls are TRBV5-1 and TRBJ1-5, with D possibly matching TRBD1 (6 bases). There are 15 residues in the CDR3. Trimming shortened V by 4 bases and J by 0 bases, and 11 bases separated the two germline ends. Looked up from germline, CDR1 is SGHRS and CDR2 is YFSETQ. As DNA, the CDR3 is TGCGCCAGCAGCCAAGGGACATCTAGCAATCAGCCCCAGCATTTT. Amino acid sequence: CASSQGTSSNQPQHF.

This chain links TRBV15 with TRBJ1-3; D is uncertain. The CDR3 contains 16 residues. V lost 0 bases to trimming and J lost 5 bases, with 14 bases between them. CDR1 LNHNV and CDR2 YYDKDF come from the germline V gene (reference sequence). CDR3 protein: CATSRDLADGRNTIYF. The CDR3 coding sequence is TGTGCCACCAGCAGAGATCTTGCCGACGGGAGAAACACCATATATTTT.

The chain joins TRBV28 to TRBJ2-2, with TRBD1 identical over 9 bases. Trimming removed 6 bases from V and 0 bases from J; junction bases left unmatched: 5. The germline CDR1 and CDR2 sequences are MDHEN and SYDVKM. The CDR3 extends over 16 amino acids. The CDR3 spells CASSLQGAANTGELFF. The CDR3 bases are TGTGCCAGCAGCTTACAGGGGGCGGCGAACACCGGGGAGCTGTTTTTT.

The genes are TRBV7-3 and TRBJ2-1; 10 bases fit TRBD2. The CDR3 consists of 15 residues. Germline lookup yields CDR1 SGHTA and CDR2 FQGTGA. Trimming cost V 1 base and J 7 bases; bases outside gene matches: 4. For the CDR3, the DNA is TGTGCCAGCAGCTTAAAAGCGGGAGGGCCGAATGAGCAGTTCTTC. Amino acids: CASSLKAGGPNEQFF. The variable domain in full, completed from reference TRBV7-3 and TRBJ2-1, reads GAGVSQTPSNKVTEKGKYVELRCDPISGHTALYWYRQSLGQGPEFLIYFQGTGAADDSGLPNDRFFAVRPEGSVSTLKIQRTERGDSAVYLCASSLKAGGPNEQFFGPGTRLTVL.

The chain couples TRBV11-2 to TRBJ2-3; 7 positions agree with TRBD2. Germline V gene data show CDR1 as SGHAT and CDR2 as FQNNGV. The CDR3 consists of 12 residues. Trimming at V came to 8 bases and at J to 6 bases, leaving 5 bases not matched to a gene. DNA of the CDR3: TGTGCCAGCGAGGGCGGGAGTGATACGCAGTATTTT. Translation gives CASEGGSDTQYF.

This clone occurred once. V and J are TRBV24-1 and TRBJ2-1, with D possibly TRBD2 on 6 matching bases. The CDR3 runs to 14 residues. Trimming took 9 bases from V and 0 from J, leaving 11 bases between them. Germline V gives CDR1 KGHDR, CDR2 SFDVKD. The CDR3 DNA sequence: TGTGCCACCCAGGAGGGGTACTCCTACAATGAGCAGTTCTTC. Translating gives CATQEGYSYNEQFF.

V usage is TRBV28 and J usage is TRBJ2-7; tentatively, D is TRBD2 (5 bases). Per germline, CDR1 MDHEN and CDR2 SYDVKM. Trimming took 3 bases from V and 7 from J, leaving 10 bases between them. The CDR3 length is 12 residues. The CDR3 sequence is CASSFGVGEQYF. CDR3 DNA: TGTGCCAGCAGTTTCGGGGTAGGGGAGCAGTACTTC.

The rearrangement uses TRBV19 and TRBJ1-3; 7 bases line up with TRBD1. Trimming removed 6 bases from V and 0 bases from J; junction bases left unmatched: 8. The V gene's germline CDR1 is LNHDA and CDR2 SQIVND (reference sequence). CDR3 length: 16 amino acids. The CDR3 here is CASRPKQGISGNTIYF. In DNA form, the CDR3 reads TGTGCCAGTAGACCTAAACAGGGGATCTCTGGAAACACCATATATTTT. The complete variable domain, with remaining parts taken from reference TRBV19 and TRBJ1-3, reads DGGITQSPKYLFRKEGQNVTLSCEQNLNHDAMYWYRQDPGQGLRLIYYSQIVNDFQKGDIAEGYSVSREKKESFPLTVTSAQKNPTAFYLCASRPKQGISGNTIYFGEGSWLTVV.

This clone showed up just once. This CDR3 is also generated by other DNA sequences in the sample. The rearrangement joins TRBV28 to TRBJ2-1, with D unresolved. The CDR3 loop spans 12 amino acids. CDR1 MDHEN and CDR2 SYDVKM come from the germline V gene. Trimming removed 2 bases from V and 4 bases from J, with 3 bases in between. The CDR3 spells CASSLQYNEQFF. CDR3 DNA sequence: TGTGCCAGCAGTTTACAGTACAATGAGCAGTTCTTC.

The chain is built from TRBV6-5 and TRBJ1-3; TRBD1 might be the D (5 bases). The V end was cut by 2 bases, the J end by 6 bases, with 14 bases between. Germline-derived CDR1 and CDR2 are MNHEY and SVGAGI. The CDR3 has 15 amino acids. CDR3 coding DNA: TGTGCCAGCAGTTACGGGAGGGGACGGGAAAACACCATATATTTT. Its protein is CASSYGRGRENTIYF.

This clone appeared once. The CDR3 bases are TGTGCCACTCAGGGTTCTGGAAACACCATATATTTT. It specifies CATQGSGNTIYF. The chain uses TRBV28 and TRBJ1-3, with D possibly matching TRBD1 (5 bases). CDR3 length: 12 residues. Looked up from germline, CDR1 is MDHEN and CDR2 is SYDVKM. V lost 10 bases and J 1 base, leaving 8 bases between the germline ends.

The chain combines TRBV3-1 (or the pseudogene TRBV3-2) with TRBJ2-7; 14 bases agree with TRBD2. Germline V gene sequence: CDR1 LGHDT, CDR2 YNNKEL (reference sequence). With V trimmed by 3 bases and J by 3 bases, 1 base remained unmatched. This CDR3 has 15 amino acids. The CDR3 loop reads CASSHGTSGGYEQYF. CDR3 bases: TGTGCCAGCAGCCACGGGACTAGCGGGGGCTACGAGCAGTACTTC.

This chain joins TRBV5-1 and TRBJ1-2, with 9 positions matching TRBD1. Trimming took 4 bases from V and 3 from J; bases not matched to a gene: 7. The germline gives CDR1 SGHRS, CDR2 YFSETQ. This CDR3 is 15 amino acids long. The CDR3, as DNA: TGCGCCAGCAGCCGAGGGGACAGGGACGACTATGGCTACACCTTC. Translated: CASSRGDRDDYGYTF.

This rearrangement joins TRBV7-8 to TRBJ1-3; D not resolved. The CDR3 has 15 residues. With 6 bases removed from V and 4 bases from J, the gap between germline ends came to 16 bases. Germline V lookup: CDR1 SGHVS, CDR2 FQNEAQ. As DNA, the CDR3 is TGTGCCAGCAGGGATGACACGGTCAAAGGAAACACCATATATTTT. Protein: CASRDDTVKGNTIYF. The full variable domain, with the rest looked up from reference TRBV7-8 and TRBJ1-3, is GAGVSQSPRYKVAKRGQDVALRCDPISGHVSLFWYQQALGQGPEFLTYFQNEAQLDKSGLPSDRFFAERPEGSVSTLKIQRTQQEDSAVYLCASRDDTVKGNTIYFGEGSWLTVV.

As regards this clone: One junction end does not reproduce the germline sequence, and a read error may be involved. The V call is TRBV30, the J call TRBJ1-2, with 8 bases fitting TRBD1. Germline lookup yields CDR1 GTSNPN and CDR2 SVGIG (reference sequence). This CDR3 is built from 11 residues. The CDR3 nucleotides are TGTGCCTGGCGAATCTCGGACAGGGCAGACTTC. It codes for CAWRISDRADF.

The chain joins TRBV7-9 to TRBJ1-3; no firm D call. The CDR3 totals 17 residues. The ends were cut back, 2 bases at V and 2 bases at J, with 16 bases in the middle. The V gene's germline CDR1 is SEHNR and CDR2 FQNEAQ (reference sequence). CDR3 nucleotides: TGTGCCAGCAGCTTACGGTGGCAGGCCTCCGCTGGAAACACCATATATTTT. Protein sequence: CASSLRWQASAGNTIYF.